This T cell receptor (beta chain) appears in the sequencing data of a study of CD8 T cells in ankylosing spondylitis. This clonotype was seen ten or more times. Antigen unknown. Trimming took 2 bases from V and 13 from J, leaving 6 bases between them. CDR1 and CDR2 (germline): SQVTM, ANQGSEA. This CDR3 is 10 amino acids long. Each TCR beta library was made by quantitative 5'-RACE that incorporated molecular barcodes. TCRdb recomputed calls from the 5' RACE reads with MiXCR, one row per CDR3 protein. The top ten clones hold 4.1% of a sample with around 140,000 distinct CDR3 sequences, around 10% of them seen once. Study-wide results and caveats: Relatively rare in peripheral blood, disease-linked clones were also CD8+. Reactive arthritis synovial fluid and blood previously showed some of these motif variants. Matched synovial fluid from ankylosing spondylitis patients was reported to be enriched for disease-linked clones.

The sequence was obtained from a female donor with ankylosing spondylitis or in good health (not recorded which). Sequenced input: blood, either unsorted or a sorted T cell fraction (not recorded which). V is TRBV29-1 and J is TRBJ1-6; D not certain. This chain's CDR3 is CSVESGPLHF. As DNA, the CDR3 is TGCAGCGTTGAAAGTGGGCCCCTCCACTTT.